These 10 T cell receptor beta chains came from one sample sequenced in a study of human T cells and chemical hapten exposure. TCRdb independently ran MiXCR on the RACE reads; one entry per CDR3 protein. Here the sample spans about 340,000 distinct CDR3 sequences, approximately 6.9% being singletons. The time point: patch test 1, 2 weeks after DPC sensitization. Specified treatment: therapeutic diphenylcyclopropenone sensitization with weekly scalp DPC. The sample here was whole blood, taken in connection with sensitization to the hapten diphenylcyclopropenone (DPC). The receptors were gathered from a woman younger than 35 with alopecia areata. Some clones in this sample may be carry-over from other donors' samples.

In its sample, this clonotype was seen a few times. The V gene is TRBV3-1, the J gene TRBJ1-6; no clear D gene. The CDR3 has 17 amino acids. The ends were cut back, 0 bases at V and 8 bases at J, with 17 bases in the middle. CDR1 LGHDT and CDR2 YNNKEL come from the germline V gene (reference sequence). The CDR3 DNA sequence: TGTGCCAGCAGCCAAGATCCTGGAGGAATAAATTATTCACCCCTCCACTTT. Encoded protein: CASSQDPGGINYSPLHF.

This clonotype was counted ten times or more. The V call is TRBV3-1, the J call TRBJ2-1; no clear D gene. The CDR3 covers 13 residues. The germline V gene has CDR1 LGHDT and CDR2 YNNKEL (reference sequence). The germline V and J ends were trimmed by 6 bases and 4 bases, with 10 bases remaining between them. The CDR3 is CASRRTPYNEQFF. DNA of the CDR3: TGTGCCAGCAGGAGGACCCCTTACAATGAGCAGTTCTTC.

This clonotype was counted a single time. A read error is possible here, since a much larger clone lies one base away. The CDR3 loop is CAGSPGGLETQYF. The CDR3 bases are TGTGCCGGCAGTCCAGGGGGCTTGGAGACCCAGTACTTC. This chain links TRBV6-6 with TRBJ2-5; 8 nucleotides align to TRBD1. The CDR3 consists of 13 residues. The germline V gene encodes CDR1 MNHNY and CDR2 SVGAGI (reference sequence).

This clonotype showed up just a few times. This rearrangement joins TRBV11-3 to TRBJ2-1; TRBD2 matches at 7 bases. The CDR3 consists of 14 residues. Germline V gene data show CDR1 as SGHNT and CDR2 as YENEEA. The V gene end was trimmed by 5 bases and the J gene end by 8 bases; junction bases not matched to a gene: 9. The CDR3 DNA reads as TGTGCCAGCAGCGGAGGAGGGGAGGGCGATGAGCAGTTCTTC. Encoded protein: CASSGGGEGDEQFF.

This clonotype has just a few counts. The V and J genes are TRBV12-3 or TRBV12-4 and TRBJ2-5, with D perhaps matching TRBD2 (6 bases). V was pared by 6 bases and J by 2 bases, with 10 bases between. CDR3 size: 13 residues. CDR3 protein: CASSPGEQETQYF. CDR3 nucleotide sequence: TGTGCCAGCAGCCCGGGAGAACAAGAGACCCAGTACTTC.

The chain employs TRBV3-1 and TRBJ2-3; D possibly corresponds to TRBD2 (6 bases). V lost 6 bases to trimming and J lost 2 bases, with 15 bases between them. This CDR3 is built from 15 residues. Germline V gives CDR1 LGHDT, CDR2 YNNKEL (reference sequence). CDR3 nucleotide sequence: TGTGCCAGCAGTGGGGGGAGTACTCTCACAGATACGCAGTATTTT. Translated: CASSGGSTLTDTQYF.

This clonotype was detected ten times or more. The chain has TRBV7-2 and TRBJ2-3; TRBD2 aligns across 9 bases. This CDR3 contains 15 residues. Trimming at V came to 4 bases and at J to 5 bases, leaving 7 bases not matched to a gene. The germline V gene has CDR1 SGHTA and CDR2 FQGNSA. The CDR3 region is CASSWRGGQGDTQYF. CDR3 coding DNA: TGTGCCAGCAGCTGGCGGGGGGGCCAGGGAGATACGCAGTATTTT. The full variable domain, with the rest looked up from reference TRBV7-2 and TRBJ2-3, is GAGVSQSPSNKVTEKGKDVELRCDPISGHTALYWYRQSLGQGLEFLIYFQGNSAPDKSGLPSDRFSAERTGGSVSTLTIQRTQQEDSAVYLCASSWRGGQGDTQYFGPGTRLTVL.

Only a few counts were recorded for this clonotype. V and J are TRBV27 and TRBJ1-6; D gene unclear. This CDR3 is 15 amino acids long. Trimming removed 2 bases from V and 7 bases from J, with 12 bases in between. CDR1 is MNHEY, CDR2 SMNVEV, per germline (reference sequence). The CDR3 here is CASSLEGTLNSPLHF. The CDR3 coding sequence is TGTGCCAGCAGTTTAGAGGGAACCCTCAATTCACCCCTCCACTTT.

At least ten counts were recorded for this clonotype. The chain links TRBV29-1 to TRBJ1-1; D is unresolved. The CDR3 totals 12 residues. The germline V and J ends were trimmed by 1 base and 5 bases, with 8 bases remaining between them. Germline values: CDR1 SQVTM, CDR2 ANQGSEA. The CDR3 DNA reads as TGCAGCGTTGAAGGGCTGGGGACTGAAGCTTTCTTT. As protein: CSVEGLGTEAFF.

There are a few counts of this clonotype. The V and J genes are TRBV12-3 or TRBV12-4 and TRBJ1-2; 10 nucleotides agree with TRBD1. Trimming at V came to 6 bases and at J to 3 bases, leaving 7 bases not matched to a gene. The CDR3 spans 15 residues. The CDR3 sequence is CASSPGTGVDYGYTF. CDR3 in DNA: TGTGCCAGCAGCCCCGGGACAGGGGTCGACTATGGCTACACCTTC.